The 31 T cell receptor beta chains listed next were all sequenced from one sample in a study of shared clonotypes between healthy human individuals. Only in-frame clones appear in the TCRdb table, and some are missing; sequencing was by immunoSEQ multiplex PCR. Of over a million clones detected, 70% to 80% appear once; the ten largest clones hold approximately 1.5%. Sequenced input: memory CD4+ T cells sorted from blood. Subset specified: CD45RA-negative fraction. Receptors were obtained from a man aged 18 to 30 in good health.

This rearrangement joins TRBV18 to TRBJ2-2; TRBD1 matches at 9 bases. Germline values: CDR1 KGHSH, CDR2 LQKENI. J lost 2 bases, V lost 5 bases, and 6 bases had no gene match. The CDR3 is 16 amino acids. CDR3 sequence reads: CASSSRGQGNTGELFF. DNA for the CDR3: TGTGCCAGCTCATCGCGGGGACAGGGTAACACCGGGGAGCTGTTTTTT.

V usage is TRBV6-5 and J usage is TRBJ2-7; 10 positions match TRBD1. Per germline, CDR1 MNHEY and CDR2 SVGAGI. The CDR3 has 14 amino acids. V trimming: 7 bases; J trimming: 3 bases; junction bases outside the gene matches: 6. The CDR3 reads CASNRQGAFYEQYF. CDR3 sequence (DNA): TGTGCCAGCAACCGACAGGGGGCCTTCTACGAGCAGTACTTC.

A note on this clone: Being one base from a much bigger clone, this may be a read error. Other nucleotide sequences from this sample produce the same CDR3. This rearrangement joins TRBV7-8 to TRBJ2-7; D uncertain. The CDR3 runs 12 residues. Germline V lookup: CDR1 SGHVS, CDR2 FQNEAQ. V was cut by 1 base and J by 3 bases, with 4 bases left in between. This CDR3 reads CASSLGSYEQYF. Written as DNA, the CDR3 is TGTGCCAGCAGCTTAGGGAGCTACGAGCAGTACTTC.

The chain has TRBV6-5 and TRBJ2-7; D is unclear. Trimming took 6 bases from V and 3 from J, leaving 18 bases between them. Germline V gene lookup returns CDR1 MNHEY and CDR2 SVGAGI. This CDR3 region has 15 residues. This CDR3 is CASSSGHRALYEQYF. The CDR3 region has the DNA TGTGCCAGCAGCTCTGGGCACCGCGCCCTCTACGAGCAGTACTTC.

This clone was seen only a few times. The chain recombines TRBV7-2 with TRBJ2-7; 9 bases match TRBD1. CDR3 length: 15 amino acids. The V and J ends lost 0 bases and 4 bases, in that order; junction bases with no gene match: 4. Germline lookup yields CDR1 SGHTA and CDR2 FQGNSA. Here the CDR3 reads CASSLAPDRGYEQYF. The CDR3 DNA reads as TGTGCCAGCAGCTTAGCGCCCGACAGGGGGTACGAGCAGTACTTC.

In the case of this clone: A much bigger clone sits one base away, suggesting this may be a read error. The V and J genes are TRBV5-6 and TRBJ2-5; 8 bases are a match to TRBD2. The CDR3 extends over 17 amino acids. Germline CDR1 and CDR2: SGHDT and YYEEEE. Here the CDR3 reads CARSPPPGGDRRETQYF. The CDR3 DNA follows: TGTGCCCGCAGCCCTCCTCCGGGGGGGGATAGGAGGGAGACCCAGTACTTC.

This chain links TRBV7-2 with TRBJ2-3; D is unresolved. The V and J ends lost 5 bases and 7 bases respectively, with 10 bases between them. CDR3 length equals 12 residues. Germline V gene data show CDR1 as SGHTA and CDR2 as FQGNSA. The CDR3 DNA sequence: TGTGCCAGCAGCCCACGTAAGAATACGCAGTATTTT. Translated: CASSPRKNTQYF.

V and J are TRBV5-1 and TRBJ2-2; 7 bases fit TRBD2. V was clipped by 3 bases and J by 6 bases; unmatched bases: 14. Germline V lookup: CDR1 SGHRS, CDR2 YFSETQ. The length of the CDR3 is 17 residues. The CDR3 nucleotides read TGCGCCAGCAGCTGGGGCGGGGGACGGAGTGCTGCCGGGGAGCTGTTTTTT. Residues: CASSWGGGRSAAGELFF. Full variable domain (remainder filled in from reference TRBV5-1 and TRBJ2-2): KAGVTQTPRYLIKTRGQQVTLSCSPISGHRSVSWYQQTPGQGLQFLFEYFSETQRNKGNFPGRFSGRQFSNSRSEMNVSTLELGDSALYLCASSWGGGRSAAGELFFGEGSRLTVL.

The V gene is TRBV5-6, the J gene TRBJ2-2, with D hard to call. Trimming pared 3 bases from V and 3 bases from J, leaving 6 bases between. Looked up from germline, CDR1 is SGHDT and CDR2 is YYEEEE. CDR3 length: 13 amino acids. The CDR3 reads CASSWPHTGELFF. CDR3 nucleotide sequence: TGTGCCAGCAGCTGGCCCCACACCGGGGAGCTGTTTTTT. Together with reference TRBV5-6 and TRBJ2-2, the CDR3 gives the full variable domain: DAGVTQSPTHLIKTRGQQVTLRCSPKSGHDTVSWYQQALGQGPQFIFQYYEEEERQRGNFPDRFSGHQFPNYSSELNVNALLLGDSALYLCASSWPHTGELFFGEGSRLTVL.

The chain has TRBV2 and TRBJ2-5; TRBD2 matches 8 bases. The trim removed 7 bases at V and 2 bases at J, leaving 9 bases unmatched. Germline CDR1 is SNHLY and CDR2 is FYNNEI. The CDR3 runs to 15 residues. In nucleotides, the CDR3 is TGTGCCAGCACCTCCGGGGGGGTGGCTCAAGAGACCCAGTACTTC. Its translation: CASTSGGVAQETQYF.

This clone was recorded only once. V usage is TRBV6-5 and J usage is TRBJ1-5; TRBD1 might be the D (5 bases). V dropped 5 bases and J dropped 1 base, with 12 bases sitting between them. CDR3 length equals 15 residues. Germline assignment: CDR1 MNHEY and CDR2 SVGAGI. The CDR3 here is CASSPGGASNQPQHF. The CDR3 region has the DNA TGTGCCAGCAGTCCCGGAGGGGCCAGCAATCAGCCCCAGCATTTT.

In nucleotides, the CDR3 is TGTGCCAGTAGTATTCGGCTAGCGGGAAGGGAAGATACGCAGTATTTT. Translated: CASSIRLAGREDTQYF. The chain recombines TRBV19 with TRBJ2-3, with 9 bases lining up with TRBD2. CDR1 is LNHDA and CDR2 is SQIVND in the germline V gene (reference sequence). Unmatched junction bases numbered 9, after V lost 3 bases and J lost 5 bases. This CDR3 is 16 amino acids long.

The chain uses TRBV5-1 and TRBJ2-3; 10 bases align to TRBD1. Germline loops: CDR1 SGHRS, CDR2 YFSETQ. This CDR3 region has 15 residues. With 2 bases clipped from V and 3 bases from J, the junction kept 3 bases outside the gene matches. The CDR3 sequence is CASSFTGQGTDTQYF. The CDR3 DNA reads as TGCGCCAGCAGCTTTACGGGACAGGGGACAGATACGCAGTATTTT.

The chain uses TRBV25-1 and TRBJ2-2, with D possibly matching TRBD2 (5 bases). With 4 bases removed from V and 4 bases from J, the gap between germline ends came to 16 bases. Germline CDR1 reads MGHDK; CDR2 reads SYGVNS. CDR3 length: 16 amino acids. The CDR3 is CASSVVGAAGTGELFF. In DNA form, the CDR3 reads TGTGCCAGCAGTGTTGTAGGCGCGGCGGGCACCGGGGAGCTGTTTTTT.

The J gene is TRBJ1-2, the V gene TRBV7-2, with unresolved D. Germline CDR1 reads SGHTA; CDR2 reads FQGNSA. V was clipped by 5 bases and J by 5 bases, with 12 bases between them. This CDR3 contains 13 residues. CDR3 protein: CASSLVESYGYTF. CDR3 DNA sequence: TGTGCCAGCAGCCTTGTCGAGAGTTATGGCTACACCTTC.

Concerning this clone itself: This same CDR3 is encoded by further DNA sequences in the sample. This chain connects TRBV11-1 to TRBJ2-7; unclear D gene. The CDR3 is made up of 14 amino acids. Trimming stripped 2 bases from V and 3 bases from J, with 11 bases between. Per the germline V gene, CDR1 is SGHAT and CDR2 is FQDESV (reference sequence). The CDR3 nucleotides read TGTGCCAGCAGCTTACGCGGCAATTACTACGAGCAGTACTTC. This translates into CASSLRGNYYEQYF.

This sequence joins TRBV7-9 and TRBJ1-6; D remains unclear. The V end was cut by 2 bases, the J end by 9 bases, with 5 bases between. Germline values: CDR1 SEHNR, CDR2 FQNEAQ (reference sequence). This CDR3 contains 12 residues. CDR3 DNA sequence: TGTGCCAGCAGCTTAACGGTTTCACCCCTCCACTTT. It codes for CASSLTVSPLHF.

The chain couples TRBV5-1 to TRBJ2-5; 7 bases align to TRBD1. Germline lookup yields CDR1 SGHRS and CDR2 YFSETQ. J lost 4 bases, V lost 8 bases, and 11 bases had no gene match. The CDR3 length is 14 residues. CDR3 nucleotides: TGCGCCAGTTATGACAGGGTACGAGGAGAGACCCAGTACTTC. Translating gives CASYDRVRGETQYF.

The chain combines TRBV4-3 with TRBJ2-1, with 10 bases fitting TRBD1. The germline CDR1 and CDR2 sequences are LGHNA and YSLEER. With 3 bases clipped from V and 10 bases from J, the junction kept 18 bases outside the gene matches. The CDR3 is 18 residues long. DNA for the CDR3: TGCGCCAGCAGCCAGCTCCTACCCGGGACAGGGGCCGCTAAGGAGCAGTTCTTC. It encodes CASSQLLPGTGAAKEQFF.

The chain links TRBV7-2 to TRBJ1-6; no clear D. The CDR3 loop spans 14 amino acids. Germline CDR1 and CDR2: SGHTA and FQGNSA. Deletions cut 1 base from V and 11 bases from J, with 12 bases between. The DNA for the CDR3 is TGTGCCAGCAGCTTAGAGTTGTCAATCACACCCCTCCACTTT. Translation gives CASSLELSITPLHF.

The V call is TRBV7-2, the J call TRBJ1-6; no clear D gene. The CDR3 sequence is 16 residues long. V was cut by 7 bases and J by 2 bases, with 15 bases left in between. Germline V lookup: CDR1 SGHTA, CDR2 FQGNSA. Here the CDR3 DNA reads TGTGCCAGCACCGAACAGTCCCGGGCCTATAATTCACCCCTCCACTTT. Encoded protein: CASTEQSRAYNSPLHF.

This chain connects TRBV7-9 to TRBJ2-2; maybe TRBD1 (5 bases). From germline, CDR1 is SEHNR and CDR2 FQNEAQ (reference sequence). The CDR3 is 13 amino acids. V lost 1 base, J lost 5 bases, and 5 bases lay in between. The CDR3 nucleotides read TGTGCCAGCAGCTTAGGACAGACCGGGGAGCTGTTTTTT. Residues: CASSLGQTGELFF.

Remarks on this clone: Distinct nucleotide sequences in the sample also encode this CDR3. V usage is TRBV5-1 and J usage is TRBJ1-1, with a tentative D call TRBD1 (5 bases). V dropped 0 bases and J dropped 0 bases, with 12 bases sitting between them. The CDR3 runs 16 residues. The germline gives CDR1 SGHRS, CDR2 YFSETQ. This chain's CDR3 is CASSLAIGAMNTEAFF. DNA for the CDR3: TGCGCCAGCAGCTTGGCCATTGGGGCCATGAACACTGAAGCTTTCTTT.

This rearrangement joins TRBV19 to TRBJ1-5, with a tentative D call TRBD1 (5 bases). Deletions cut 3 bases from V and 3 bases from J, with 12 bases between. Germline values: CDR1 LNHDA, CDR2 SQIVND (reference sequence). The CDR3 extends over 15 amino acids. Here the CDR3 reads CASSMVAGHNQPQHF. The CDR3 DNA reads as TGTGCCAGTAGTATGGTCGCAGGGCACAATCAGCCCCAGCATTTT.

This clone is a singleton in its sample. This sequence joins TRBV2 and TRBJ1-6, with D unresolved. Germline CDR1 and CDR2: SNHLY and FYNNEI. This CDR3 spans 13 amino acids. The ends were cut back, 6 bases at V and 14 bases at J, with 17 bases in the middle. The CDR3 DNA reads TGTGCCAGCAGCGCAGACGGAATTGGCTCCCTCCACTTT. Encoded protein: CASSADGIGSLHF.

This rearrangement joins TRBV30 to TRBJ2-7; 9 bases are shared with TRBD2. J lost 1 base, V lost 0 bases, and 7 bases had no gene match. This CDR3 spans 16 amino acids. The V gene's germline CDR1 is GTSNPN and CDR2 SVGIG (reference sequence). The CDR3 loop is CAWSVPWLAGSYEQYF. CDR3 DNA: TGTGCCTGGAGTGTACCGTGGCTAGCGGGGTCCTACGAGCAGTACTTC.

The chain employs TRBV5-1 and TRBJ1-4; 9 bases line up with TRBD1. J lost 2 bases, V lost 4 bases, and 9 bases had no gene match. CDR1 and CDR2 from the germline V gene are SGHRS and YFSETQ. The CDR3 is made up of 17 amino acids. The chain's CDR3 is CASSVGQGVNTNEKLFF. The CDR3 DNA reads TGCGCCAGCAGCGTGGGACAGGGAGTAAATACTAATGAAAAACTGTTTTTT.

V usage is TRBV28 and J usage is TRBJ1-3, with D maybe TRBD1 (5 bases). Germline assignment: CDR1 MDHEN and CDR2 SYDVKM. V lost 5 bases to trimming and J lost 0 bases, with 20 bases between them. The CDR3 is 18 amino acids. This CDR3 reads CASSEGWGTTFSGNTIYF. The CDR3 DNA reads TGTGCCAGCAGTGAGGGATGGGGCACTACCTTCTCTGGAAACACCATATATTTT.

The rearrangement joins TRBV4-1 to TRBJ2-6; 10 bases are a match to TRBD1. From germline, CDR1 is MGHRA and CDR2 YSYEKL. With V trimmed by 0 bases and J by 0 bases, 5 bases remained unmatched. The CDR3 runs 19 residues. This chain's CDR3 is CASSQDRGTGDSGANVLTF. The DNA for the CDR3 is TGCGCCAGCAGCCAAGATAGGGGGACAGGGGACTCTGGGGCCAACGTCCTGACTTTC.

A note on this clone: Given the absence of the conserved phenylalanine or tryptophan at the CDR3 end, a read error is likely. The limits of the CDR3 on the DNA are not certain, so only TCRdb's listed CDR3 is given. The genes are TRBV5-5 and TRBJ1-2. Germline CDR1 reads SGHKS; CDR2 reads YYEKEE (reference sequence). The CDR3 sequence runs 13 residues, both termini included. CDR3 amino acids: CASSLVGRDGARL.

The V and J genes are TRBV7-2 and TRBJ2-5; 9 nucleotides match TRBD1. The trim removed 4 bases at V and 4 bases at J, leaving 7 bases unmatched. Germline loops: CDR1 SGHTA, CDR2 FQGNSA. The CDR3 loop spans 15 amino acids. Written as DNA, the CDR3 is TGTGCCAGCAGCTACCCGGGACAGGGAGGAGAGACCCAGTACTTC. Translation: CASSYPGQGGETQYF.